This T cell receptor (beta chain) originates from a study of T-cell reconstitution after alpha-beta-depleted transplantation in children. This CDR3 comprises 15 residues. V lost 3 bases and J 8 bases, leaving 17 bases between the germline ends. Germline V gene data show CDR1 as SEHNR and CDR2 as FQNEAQ (reference sequence). Unique molecular identifiers were incorporated when the TCRbeta library was constructed. TCRdb re-called the PCR reads with MiXCR, one entry per CDR3 protein. The data show around 490,000 distinct CDR3 sequences, roughly 11% seen once. This specimen consisted of PBMCs, mostly from graft donor cells, obtained 180 days after TCRalphabeta/CD19-depleted stem cell transplant. V gene TRBV7-9 combines with J gene TRBJ2-1; perhaps TRBD1 as D (6 bases). This TCR was sampled from a female patient aged 2 to 10 who had a stem cell transplant for aplastic anemia, so the T cells may come from the graft donor. This CDR3 is CASSFPGTSSHEQFF. The DNA for the CDR3 is TGTGCCAGCAGCTTTCCGGGGACAAGCTCGCATGAGCAGTTCTTC.